These T cell receptor beta chains were read from a single sample in a study of shared clonotypes between healthy human individuals. Assay used: immunoSEQ multiplex PCR; TCRdb lists only in-frame clones, some missing. The sample holds roughly 2.6 million clones, more than 90% seen once. The sequenced sample consisted of naive CD4+ T cells sorted from blood. All receptors derive from a man aged 18 to 29 in good health. CDR3s include the opening cysteine and the closing phenylalanine or tryptophan. Each record gives: J gene, D gene, clone size, V gene, CDR3 protein, CDR3 DNA. D genes are given only for firm matches. The listing skips clone size in some rows; elsewhere it reads once, few, many or a size class.

j_call: TRBJ2-3; d_call: -; clone_size: -; v_call: TRBV7-6; cdr3_aa: CASSLGTHSTDTQYF; cdr3_nt: TGTGCCAGCAGCTTAGGGACCCACAGCACAGATACGCAGTATTTT
j_call: TRBJ2-2; d_call: -; clone_size: -; v_call: TRBV25-1; cdr3_aa: CATAGTPRATGELFF; cdr3_nt: TGTGCTACCGCGGGCACCCCGCGGGCCACCGGGGAGCTGTTTTTT
j_call: TRBJ2-7; d_call: -; clone_size: -; v_call: TRBV30; cdr3_aa: CAGTGSYGQYF; cdr3_nt: TGTGCCGGGACGGGGTCCTACGGGCAGTACTTC
j_call: TRBJ1-4; d_call: -; clone_size: -; v_call: TRBV19; cdr3_aa: CASSSQSLNEKLFF; cdr3_nt: TGTGCCAGTAGTAGTCAGAGCCTTAATGAAAAACTGTTTTTT
j_call: TRBJ1-1; d_call: -; clone_size: -; v_call: TRBV25-1; cdr3_aa: CASSVTHPRSTEAFF; cdr3_nt: TGTGCCAGCAGTGTCACGCACCCCAGGTCCACTGAAGCTTTCTTT
j_call: TRBJ2-1; d_call: -; clone_size: once; v_call: TRBV6-5; cdr3_aa: CASSSRGNEQFF; cdr3_nt: TGTGCCAGCAGTTCGAGAGGAAATGAGCAGTTCTTC
j_call: TRBJ1-5; d_call: TRBD1; clone_size: -; v_call: TRBV19; cdr3_aa: CASAGGRQPQHF; cdr3_nt: TGTGCCAGTGCAGGGGGACGTCAGCCCCAGCATTTT
j_call: TRBJ1-2; d_call: -; clone_size: -; v_call: TRBV30; cdr3_aa: CAWSVRTVNYGYTF; cdr3_nt: TGTGCCTGGAGTGTAAGGACGGTTAACTATGGCTACACCTTC
j_call: TRBJ2-1; d_call: TRBD2; clone_size: -; v_call: TRBV5-4; cdr3_aa: CASSRDLTSGGAYNEQFF; cdr3_nt: TGTGCCAGCAGCCGTGACCTGACTAGCGGGGGGGCCTACAATGAGCAGTTCTTC
j_call: TRBJ1-2; d_call: -; clone_size: once; v_call: TRBV2; cdr3_aa: CASTGRGYGYTF; cdr3_nt: TGTGCCAGCACAGGCAGGGGCTATGGCTACACCTTC
j_call: TRBJ2-5; d_call: TRBD2; clone_size: -; v_call: TRBV7-6; cdr3_aa: CASSLAPSGGARETQYF; cdr3_nt: TGTGCCAGCAGCTTAGCTCCTAGCGGGGGGGCTCGAGAGACCCAGTACTTC
j_call: TRBJ2-7; d_call: TRBD2; clone_size: -; v_call: TRBV6-6; cdr3_aa: CASSDRTSGTYEQYF; cdr3_nt: TGTGCCAGCAGCGACCGGACTAGCGGAACCTACGAGCAGTACTTC
j_call: TRBJ1-6; d_call: TRBD1; clone_size: -; v_call: TRBV18; cdr3_aa: CASTLGQVYNSPLHF; cdr3_nt: TGTGCCAGCACCCTGGGACAGGTCTATAATTCACCCCTCCACTTT
j_call: TRBJ2-1; d_call: TRBD2; clone_size: -; v_call: TRBV11-2; cdr3_aa: CASSRDYSLDEQFF; cdr3_nt: TGTGCCAGCAGCAGGGACTACTCGCTGGATGAGCAGTTCTTC
j_call: TRBJ1-5; d_call: -; clone_size: -; v_call: TRBV30; cdr3_aa: CAWTTGNQPQHF; cdr3_nt: TGTGCCTGGACGACGGGGAATCAGCCCCAGCATTTT
j_call: TRBJ2-1; d_call: -; clone_size: once; v_call: TRBV12-5; cdr3_aa: CASGPTGYNEQFF; cdr3_nt: TGTGCTAGTGGTCCCACAGGTTACAATGAGCAGTTCTTC
j_call: TRBJ2-7; d_call: -; clone_size: -; v_call: TRBV29-1; cdr3_aa: CSVAGKISYEQYF; cdr3_nt: TGCAGCGTTGCAGGGAAAATCTCCTACGAGCAGTACTTC
j_call: TRBJ1-1; d_call: -; clone_size: -; v_call: TRBV7-2; cdr3_aa: CASSLGGTLNTEAFF; cdr3_nt: TGTGCCAGCAGCTTAGGAGGGACCTTGAACACTGAAGCTTTCTTT
j_call: TRBJ2-7; d_call: -; clone_size: -; v_call: TRBV4-1; cdr3_aa: CASSRTSSPYEQYF; cdr3_nt: TGCGCCAGCAGCCGCACTAGTTCCCCCTACGAGCAGTACTTC
j_call: TRBJ1-3; d_call: TRBD1; clone_size: -; v_call: TRBV6-5; cdr3_aa: CASSQDRGPGNTIYF; cdr3_nt: TGTGCCAGCAGTCAGGACAGGGGGCCTGGAAACACCATATATTTT
j_call: TRBJ2-4; d_call: -; clone_size: -; v_call: TRBV28; cdr3_aa: CASSTTPWADPPGHGKNIQYF; cdr3_nt: TGTGCCAGCAGTACAACCCCGTGGGCGGACCCCCCGGGACATGGCAAAAACATTCAGTACTTC
j_call: TRBJ1-5; d_call: -; clone_size: -; v_call: TRBV5-1; cdr3_aa: CASSLLPYQPQHF; cdr3_nt: TGCGCCAGCAGCTTATTACCGTATCAGCCCCAGCATTTT
j_call: TRBJ2-5; d_call: -; clone_size: -; v_call: TRBV19; cdr3_aa: CASSIWAAGISTGTQYF; cdr3_nt: TGTGCCAGTAGTATATGGGCTGCAGGGATTTCAACTGGGACCCAGTACTTC
j_call: TRBJ2-7; d_call: TRBD2; clone_size: -; v_call: TRBV5-1; cdr3_aa: CASSLAGRPEQYF; cdr3_nt: TGCGCCAGCAGCTTGGCCGGGAGGCCCGAGCAGTACTTC
j_call: TRBJ2-2; d_call: TRBD1; clone_size: -; v_call: TRBV9; cdr3_aa: CASSVTGTANTGELFF; cdr3_nt: TGTGCCAGCAGCGTAACCGGGACAGCGAACACCGGGGAGCTGTTTTTT
j_call: TRBJ2-3; d_call: -; clone_size: -; v_call: TRBV10-3; cdr3_aa: CAIKWYRDTDTQYF; cdr3_nt: TGTGCCATCAAGTGGTACCGGGACACAGATACGCAGTATTTT
j_call: TRBJ2-7; d_call: TRBD1; clone_size: -; v_call: TRBV28; cdr3_aa: CASSLVQGAGEQYF; cdr3_nt: TGTGCCAGCAGTTTAGTACAGGGGGCCGGCGAGCAGTACTTC
j_call: TRBJ1-6; d_call: -; clone_size: -; v_call: TRBV4-1; cdr3_aa: CASSQAFTPKAYNSPLHF; cdr3_nt: TGCGCCAGCAGCCAAGCTTTCACACCGAAGGCGTATAATTCACCCCTCCACTTT
j_call: TRBJ2-6; d_call: TRBD1; clone_size: -; v_call: TRBV12-5; cdr3_aa: CASGFPRGQAARGTGANVLTF; cdr3_nt: TGTGCTAGTGGTTTCCCCCGGGGACAGGCCGCGAGAGGGACTGGGGCCAACGTCCTGACTTTC
j_call: TRBJ2-3; d_call: TRBD1; clone_size: -; v_call: TRBV5-1; cdr3_aa: CASSFRQGAGDTQYF; cdr3_nt: TGCGCCAGCAGCTTCCGACAGGGGGCGGGAGATACGCAGTATTTT
j_call: TRBJ1-5; d_call: -; clone_size: -; v_call: TRBV4-3; cdr3_aa: CASSQDPHRADNQPQHF; cdr3_nt: TGCGCCAGCAGCCAAGATCCCCACAGGGCTGACAATCAGCCCCAGCATTTT
j_call: TRBJ1-2; d_call: TRBD1; clone_size: -; v_call: TRBV6-6; cdr3_aa: CASSDRLYGYTF; cdr3_nt: TGTGCCAGCTCGGACAGGCTCTATGGCTACACCTTC
j_call: TRBJ1-1; d_call: -; clone_size: -; v_call: TRBV6-1; cdr3_aa: CASSPRGSNTEAFF; cdr3_nt: TGTGCCAGCAGTCCACGCGGCAGCAACACTGAAGCTTTCTTT
j_call: TRBJ1-5; d_call: TRBD1; clone_size: few; v_call: TRBV19; cdr3_aa: CASSIAGTGNQPQHF; cdr3_nt: TGTGCCAGTAGTATAGCCGGGACAGGGAATCAGCCCCAGCATTTT
j_call: TRBJ2-2; d_call: TRBD1; clone_size: once; v_call: TRBV10-1; cdr3_aa: CASRAGTGAPNTGELFF; cdr3_nt: TGCGCCAGCAGAGCCGGGACAGGGGCCCCGAACACCGGGGAGCTGTTTTTT
j_call: TRBJ2-7; d_call: -; clone_size: -; v_call: TRBV7-9; cdr3_aa: CASSLVGPYEQYF; cdr3_nt: TGTGCCAGCAGCTTAGTGGGACCCTACGAGCAGTACTTC
j_call: TRBJ2-1; d_call: TRBD2; clone_size: -; v_call: TRBV18; cdr3_aa: CASSPPVAGNNEQFF; cdr3_nt: TGTGCCAGCTCACCACCGGTAGCGGGCAACAATGAGCAGTTCTTC
j_call: TRBJ2-2; d_call: -; clone_size: -; v_call: TRBV6-6; cdr3_aa: CAAAGGDTGELFF; cdr3_nt: TGTGCCGCGGCCGGGGGTGACACCGGGGAGCTGTTTTTT